The 2 T cell receptor beta chains reported below all come from one sample, sequenced in a study of molecular identifiers for immune sequencing clone quantification. TCRdb re-derived calls from the PCR reads in MiXCR, one entry per CDR3 protein. This sample carries 250,000 to 350,000 distinct CDR3 sequences, over 20% of them seen once, and the ten largest clones take 0.81%. Sequencing was done on a sample of naive CD8+ T cells from blood, with Jurkat cell RNA spiked in. Subset given: FACS-sorted CD8+CD4-CCR7+CD45RA+ naive T cells. Receptor source: a human donor in good health. Some libraries in this study had Jurkat cell RNA spiked in.

The gene calls are TRBV27 and TRBJ2-1; possibly TRBD2 for D (5 bases). This CDR3 is built from 14 residues. Trimming took 5 bases from V and 8 from J, leaving 16 bases between them. The germline gives CDR1 MNHEY, CDR2 SMNVEV (reference sequence). The CDR3 DNA sequence: TGTGCCAGCAGTCCGCTGGTCCGGGGTGATGAGCAGTTCTTC. It specifies CASSPLVRGDEQFF.

This clonotype has a count of ten or more. The chain couples TRBV29-1 to TRBJ1-2; 9 bases line up with TRBD1. With 8 bases clipped from V and 0 bases from J, the junction kept 7 bases outside the gene matches. The CDR3 sequence is 14 residues long. Germline V gene lookup returns CDR1 SQVTM and CDR2 ANQGSEA. CDR3 nucleotides: TGCAGCACCAGGACAGGGGCCGCTAACTATGGCTACACCTTC. This encodes CSTRTGAANYGYTF. The variable domain in full, with the rest retrieved from reference TRBV29-1 and TRBJ1-2, is SAVISQKPSRDICQRGTSLTIQCQVDSQVTMMFWYRQQPGQSLTLIATANQGSEATYESGFVIDKFPISRPNLTFSTLTVSNMSPEDSSIYLCSTRTGAANYGYTFGSGTRLTVV.